This is a list of T cell receptor beta chains from one sample in a study of T-cell reconstitution after alpha-beta-depleted transplantation in children. MiXCR, applied by TCRdb to the PCR reads, yields one record per CDR3 protein. The sample gives around 270,000 distinct CDR3 sequences, 10% of which show up once; over 6% is in the top ten. Sequenced here: PBMCs, sampled before TCRalphabeta/CD19-depleted stem cell transplant. These receptor sequences come from a boy under three years old with acute myeloid leukemia, due to receive a stem cell transplant. Both conserved end residues are trimmed from each CDR3. Each record gives: J gene, V gene, clone size, CDR3 protein. Part of the rows lack a size; the others show once, few, many or a class for expanded clones.

TRBJ2-7,TRBV10-3,many,AISELARYEQY
TRBJ2-7,TRBV10-2,few,ASSESRGPVSEQY
TRBJ1-5,TRBV12-3/TRBV12-4,many,ASSGNSAGNQPQH
TRBJ2-4,TRBV6-5,many,ASSYSLRGKNIQY
TRBJ2-2,TRBV5-1,-,ASSLGTITGELF
TRBJ1-3,TRBV10-3,many,AITDREGNTIY
TRBJ2-7,TRBV12-3/TRBV12-4,many,ASSPSHEQY
TRBJ2-7,TRBV5-1,many,ASSFSGGIPYEQY
TRBJ2-3,TRBV5-1,many,ASSLDRPTDTQY
TRBJ2-3,TRBV24-1,many,ATSDLTGSTDTQY